This record concerns one TCR beta chain sequence. The target antigen is unknown. The source of the sample is a study of blood T cells in healthy people across ages. Study details: Roughly one uniquely barcoded beta molecule per two T cells was captured. Study outcomes and limitations: Long-lived donors exceeded aged donors in naive CD4+ cells and diversity. The unknown donor CMV status may have confounded expanded clonotype changes.

There are 12 residues in the CDR3. Germline V gives CDR1 SGHTA, CDR2 FQGTGA. Unmatched junction bases numbered 6, after V lost 8 bases and J lost 8 bases. Together with a sample-barcoded 5' primer, a J-beta primer mix was included in a second PCR lasting 7 to 11 cycles. Tagging of each cDNA molecule was performed by a template-switch adaptor with 12 random nucleotides. MiXCR, run by TCRdb on the 5' RACE reads, gives a single entry per CDR3 protein. The sample holds over 300,000 distinct CDR3 sequences; 45% to 60% are singletons and the top ten take around 53%. This sequence joins TRBV7-3 and TRBJ2-1, with TRBD2 matching 7 bases. The clonotype originates from a man in his fifties or sixties in good health. What was sequenced was blood. Here the CDR3 DNA reads TGTGCCAGCTCGGAGGGAGGGGATGAGCAGTTCTTC. Its translation is CASSEGGDEQFF.